This T cell receptor beta chain was recovered during a study of T-cell reconstitution after alpha-beta-depleted transplantation in children. V dropped 0 bases and J dropped 8 bases, with 17 bases sitting between them. The germline gives CDR1 SGHRS, CDR2 YFSETQ. The CDR3 runs 15 residues. Using unique molecular identifiers, the investigators prepared the TCRbeta library. TCRdb reprocessed the PCR reads via MiXCR and lists one record per CDR3 protein. This sample has some 310,000 distinct CDR3 sequences; around 25% occur once, and the top ten carry roughly 9.8%. This clonotype came up a few times. The antigen remains unidentified. Study-wide results and limits: Diversity and T-cell counts at one year after transplant derived mostly from new T cells. At day 60, the high TCRbeta diversity found in some patients originated from recipient T cells and thymic progenitors that had survived. Reportedly, only several hundred clones from non-depleted graft cells drove alpha-beta T-cell counts at about two months.

The sample consisted of PBMCs, mostly from graft donor cells, taken 180 days after TCRalphabeta/CD19-depleted stem cell transplant. V gene TRBV5-1 combines with J gene TRBJ1-1, with TRBD1 as a possible D gene (6 bases). The clonotype was recovered from a male patient between 10 and 17 years old who had a stem cell transplant for acute lymphoblastic leukemia, so the T cells may come from the graft donor. CDR3 in DNA: TGCGCCAGCAGCTTGGCTCGGACAGACATTCTGGAAGCTTTCTTT. Amino acid sequence: CASSLARTDILEAFF.